A selection of T cell receptor beta chains follows, all from one sample in a study of T cells after yellow fever vaccination. TCRdb called the 5' RACE reads again in MiXCR, with one record for every CDR3 protein. Here the sample spans 300,000 to 450,000 distinct CDR3 sequences, under 7.5% being singletons. The source was PBMCs, collected 5 days after the yellow fever booster vaccination. The receptors originated from a man younger than 45 who received the YFV17D yellow fever vaccine. CDR3s include the opening cysteine and the closing phenylalanine or tryptophan. The D gene is left open where the match is weak. Size is stated for part of the rows, as once, few or many counts, or as a class when the clone is expanded.

d_call: .; v_call: TRBV20-1; clone_size: .; j_call: TRBJ2-1; cdr3_length: 15; cdr3_aa: CSAREGFLRYNEQFF; cdr3_nt: TGCAGTGCTAGAGAGGGCTTCCTCCGATACAATGAGCAGTTCTTC
d_call: .; v_call: TRBV27; clone_size: .; j_call: TRBJ2-1; cdr3_length: 14; cdr3_aa: CASSPQGSNNEQFF; cdr3_nt: TGTGCCAGCAGTCCCCAGGGGAGTAACAATGAGCAGTTCTTC
d_call: .; v_call: TRBV5-1; clone_size: .; j_call: TRBJ1-3; cdr3_length: 15; cdr3_aa: CASSLDMASGNTIYF; cdr3_nt: TGCGCCAGCAGCTTGGATATGGCATCTGGAAACACCATATATTTT
d_call: .; v_call: TRBV20-1; clone_size: few; j_call: TRBJ1-2; cdr3_length: 14; cdr3_aa: CSARDTAERYGYTF; cdr3_nt: TGCAGTGCTAGAGATACGGCAGAGCGCTATGGCTACACCTTC
d_call: TRBD1; v_call: TRBV7-2; clone_size: many; j_call: TRBJ2-7; cdr3_length: 15; cdr3_aa: CASSSRTGPDYEQYF; cdr3_nt: TGTGCCAGCAGCTCGCGGACAGGACCAGACTACGAGCAGTACTTC
d_call: .; v_call: TRBV20-1; clone_size: many; j_call: TRBJ1-5; cdr3_length: 17; cdr3_aa: CSARQARSNYSNQPQHF; cdr3_nt: TGCAGTGCTAGACAGGCCCGGAGCAACTATAGCAATCAGCCCCAGCATTTT
d_call: .; v_call: TRBV21-1; clone_size: few; j_call: TRBJ2-3; cdr3_length: 19; cdr3_aa: CASSRRPRLHHISTDTQYF; cdr3_nt: TGTGCCAGCAGCCGACGTCCGCGCCTACACCACATAAGCACAGATACGCAGTATTTT
d_call: .; v_call: TRBV5-1; clone_size: few; j_call: TRBJ2-7; cdr3_length: 14; cdr3_aa: CASSLEKGGYEQYF; cdr3_nt: TGCGCCAGCAGCTTGGAAAAGGGGGGCTACGAGCAGTACTTC
d_call: .; v_call: TRBV20-1; clone_size: .; j_call: TRBJ2-1; cdr3_length: 12; cdr3_aa: CGADRDGNEQFF; cdr3_nt: TGCGGTGCAGATAGGGACGGTAATGAGCAGTTCTTC
d_call: .; v_call: TRBV23-1; clone_size: .; j_call: TRBJ1-5; cdr3_length: 15; cdr3_aa: CASSWPGKGDQPQHF; cdr3_nt: TGCGCCAGCAGCTGGCCCGGAAAGGGGGATCAGCCCCAGCATTTT
d_call: TRBD1; v_call: TRBV2; clone_size: .; j_call: TRBJ2-7; cdr3_length: 15; cdr3_aa: CPSGKATGITYEQYF; cdr3_nt: TGTCCCAGCGGAAAAGCGACAGGGATTACCTACGAGCAGTACTTC
d_call: TRBD1; v_call: TRBV15; clone_size: few; j_call: TRBJ2-1; cdr3_length: 15; cdr3_aa: CATSSAPQGRNEQFF; cdr3_nt: TGTGCCACCAGCAGCGCGCCACAGGGGCGGAATGAGCAGTTCTTC
d_call: .; v_call: TRBV5-1; clone_size: many; j_call: TRBJ2-6; cdr3_length: 16; cdr3_aa: CASSLAGSSGANVLTF; cdr3_nt: TGCGCCAGCAGCTTGGCCGGAAGCTCTGGGGCCAACGTCCTGACTTTC
d_call: .; v_call: TRBV3-1; clone_size: many; j_call: TRBJ2-1; cdr3_length: 13; cdr3_aa: CASSQGQVREQFF; cdr3_nt: TGTGCCAGCAGCCAGGGGCAAGTTAGGGAGCAGTTCTTC
d_call: .; v_call: TRBV4-2; clone_size: .; j_call: TRBJ1-2; cdr3_length: 17; cdr3_aa: CASSQEGPGGAGYGYTF; cdr3_nt: TGTGCCAGCAGCCAAGAGGGGCCTGGGGGCGCCGGCTATGGCTACACCTTC
d_call: .; v_call: TRBV12-3/TRBV12-4; clone_size: few; j_call: TRBJ1-6; cdr3_length: 14; cdr3_aa: CASSFEGDGSPLHF; cdr3_nt: TGTGCCAGCAGTTTTGAGGGGGACGGTTCACCCCTCCACTTT
d_call: .; v_call: TRBV5-8; clone_size: many; j_call: TRBJ1-6; cdr3_length: 16; cdr3_aa: CASSQDSHWGGSPLHF; cdr3_nt: TGTGCCAGCAGCCAGGACAGCCACTGGGGCGGTTCACCCCTCCACTTT
d_call: .; v_call: TRBV7-2; clone_size: few; j_call: TRBJ2-2; cdr3_length: 14; cdr3_aa: CASSENRVSGELFF; cdr3_nt: TGTGCCAGCAGCGAAAACAGGGTTTCCGGGGAGCTGTTTTTT
d_call: TRBD2; v_call: TRBV29-1; clone_size: many; j_call: TRBJ2-1; cdr3_length: 18; cdr3_aa: CSVAGAGLAGGQDNEQFF; cdr3_nt: TGCAGCGTTGCCGGTGCGGGCTTAGCGGGAGGGCAAGACAATGAGCAGTTCTTC
d_call: .; v_call: TRBV20-1; clone_size: many; j_call: TRBJ2-3; cdr3_length: 13; cdr3_aa: CSARHRSTDTQYF; cdr3_nt: TGCAGTGCTAGACACCGAAGCACAGATACGCAGTATTTT
d_call: .; v_call: TRBV29-1; clone_size: .; j_call: TRBJ2-7; cdr3_length: 14; cdr3_aa: CSVVEVVGGYEQYF; cdr3_nt: TGCAGCGTTGTGGAGGTGGTAGGTGGTTACGAGCAGTACTTC
d_call: .; v_call: TRBV7-2; clone_size: few; j_call: TRBJ2-1; cdr3_length: 13; cdr3_aa: CASSSPLEGEQFF; cdr3_nt: TGTGCCAGCAGCTCCCCCCTAGAAGGTGAGCAGTTCTTC
d_call: .; v_call: TRBV5-1; clone_size: many; j_call: TRBJ1-4; cdr3_length: 14; cdr3_aa: CASSQGTYYEKLFF; cdr3_nt: TGCGCCAGCAGCCAGGGGACTTACTATGAAAAACTGTTTTTT
d_call: .; v_call: TRBV18; clone_size: .; j_call: TRBJ2-7; cdr3_length: 13; cdr3_aa: CASSTYTSYEQYF; cdr3_nt: TGTGCCAGCTCAACGTACACCTCCTACGAGCAGTACTTC
d_call: .; v_call: TRBV15; clone_size: many; j_call: TRBJ1-5; cdr3_length: 13; cdr3_aa: CATSRDNRWPQHF; cdr3_nt: TGTGCCACCAGCAGAGATAATAGATGGCCCCAGCATTTT
d_call: TRBD1; v_call: TRBV5-8; clone_size: .; j_call: TRBJ2-7; cdr3_length: 15; cdr3_aa: CASSPRTGPSDEQYF; cdr3_nt: TGTGCCAGCAGCCCACGGACAGGTCCCTCGGACGAGCAGTACTTC
d_call: .; v_call: TRBV27; clone_size: many; j_call: TRBJ2-2; cdr3_length: 15; cdr3_aa: CASSQDYPNTGELFF; cdr3_nt: TGTGCCAGCAGCCAGGACTACCCGAACACCGGGGAGCTGTTTTTT
d_call: .; v_call: TRBV20-1; clone_size: .; j_call: TRBJ2-4; cdr3_length: 12; cdr3_aa: CSARARRDIQYF; cdr3_nt: TGCAGTGCTAGAGCTCGGAGGGACATTCAGTACTTC
d_call: .; v_call: TRBV6-5; clone_size: .; j_call: TRBJ2-7; cdr3_length: 15; cdr3_aa: CASSYSGRGAYEQYF; cdr3_nt: TGTGCCAGCAGTTACTCGGGCAGGGGAGCCTACGAGCAGTACTTC
d_call: TRBD1; v_call: TRBV14; clone_size: .; j_call: TRBJ1-2; cdr3_length: 14; cdr3_aa: CASSQGDRNYGYTF; cdr3_nt: TGTGCCAGCAGCCAAGGGGACAGAAACTATGGCTACACCTTC
d_call: .; v_call: TRBV12-3/TRBV12-4; clone_size: few; j_call: TRBJ2-3; cdr3_length: 12; cdr3_aa: CASQGRGDTQYF; cdr3_nt: TGTGCCAGCCAGGGACGGGGGGATACGCAGTATTTT
d_call: .; v_call: TRBV12-3/TRBV12-4; clone_size: many; j_call: TRBJ2-2; cdr3_length: 15; cdr3_aa: CASYLGTGNTGELFF; cdr3_nt: TGTGCCAGCTATCTGGGGACGGGGAACACCGGGGAGCTGTTTTTT
d_call: TRBD1; v_call: TRBV5-1; clone_size: .; j_call: TRBJ2-2; cdr3_length: 13; cdr3_aa: CASSIGTAGELFF; cdr3_nt: TGCGCCAGCAGCATCGGGACAGCGGGGGAGCTGTTTTTT
d_call: TRBD1; v_call: TRBV5-5; clone_size: .; j_call: TRBJ2-2; cdr3_length: 17; cdr3_aa: CASSLAPGTGLPGELFF; cdr3_nt: TGTGCCAGCAGCTTGGCGCCCGGGACAGGGCTCCCCGGGGAGCTGTTTTTT
d_call: .; v_call: TRBV6-1; clone_size: few; j_call: TRBJ2-1; cdr3_length: 14; cdr3_aa: CASSEAGFYNEQFF; cdr3_nt: TGTGCCAGCAGTGAAGCAGGGTTCTACAATGAGCAGTTCTTC
d_call: .; v_call: TRBV18; clone_size: many; j_call: TRBJ2-1; cdr3_length: 15; cdr3_aa: CASSPDGFSYNEQFF; cdr3_nt: TGTGCCAGCTCACCAGACGGTTTCTCCTACAATGAGCAGTTCTTC
d_call: TRBD2; v_call: TRBV24-1; clone_size: many; j_call: TRBJ2-3; cdr3_length: 15; cdr3_aa: CATSSASGMTDTQYF; cdr3_nt: TGTGCCACCAGCTCCGCTAGCGGGATGACAGATACGCAGTATTTT
d_call: TRBD2; v_call: TRBV5-6; clone_size: .; j_call: TRBJ2-2; cdr3_length: 17; cdr3_aa: CASSLKILAANTGELFF; cdr3_nt: TGTGCCAGCAGCTTGAAGATACTAGCGGCGAACACCGGGGAGCTGTTTTTT
d_call: TRBD1; v_call: TRBV4-3; clone_size: few; j_call: TRBJ1-1; cdr3_length: 15; cdr3_aa: CASTSSTGGAAEAFF; cdr3_nt: TGCGCCAGCACCTCATCGACAGGGGGAGCAGCTGAAGCTTTCTTT
d_call: TRBD1; v_call: TRBV5-6; clone_size: many; j_call: TRBJ2-7; cdr3_length: 14; cdr3_aa: CASSSPGQGYEQYF; cdr3_nt: TGTGCCAGCAGCTCCCCGGGACAGGGCTACGAGCAGTACTTC
d_call: TRBD1; v_call: TRBV4-3; clone_size: many; j_call: TRBJ1-2; cdr3_length: 15; cdr3_aa: CASSQAWDSPYGYTF; cdr3_nt: TGCGCCAGCAGCCAAGCCTGGGACAGCCCTTATGGCTACACCTTC
d_call: TRBD2; v_call: TRBV7-2; clone_size: many; j_call: TRBJ2-5; cdr3_length: 16; cdr3_aa: CASSALAGESQETQYF; cdr3_nt: TGTGCCAGCAGCGCGCTAGCGGGAGAGAGCCAAGAGACCCAGTACTTC
d_call: TRBD2; v_call: TRBV23-1; clone_size: few; j_call: TRBJ2-7; cdr3_length: 17; cdr3_aa: CARRQLAGGRYIYEQYF; cdr3_nt: TGCGCCAGAAGACAACTAGCGGGAGGGCGATATATCTACGAGCAGTACTTC
d_call: .; v_call: TRBV14; clone_size: .; j_call: TRBJ2-7; cdr3_length: 16; cdr3_aa: CASSQVGWRESYEQYF; cdr3_nt: TGTGCCAGCAGCCAAGTGGGCTGGAGAGAGTCCTACGAGCAGTACTTC
d_call: TRBD1; v_call: TRBV10-3; clone_size: .; j_call: TRBJ2-7; cdr3_length: 14; cdr3_aa: CAVASGTGGYEQYF; cdr3_nt: TGTGCCGTTGCATCCGGGACAGGGGGGTACGAGCAGTACTTC
d_call: TRBD2; v_call: TRBV20-1; clone_size: .; j_call: TRBJ2-3; cdr3_length: 16; cdr3_aa: CSAPGLAAPMRDTQYF; cdr3_nt: TGCAGTGCCCCGGGACTAGCGGCTCCCATGCGAGATACGCAGTATTTT
d_call: TRBD2; v_call: TRBV6-1; clone_size: many; j_call: TRBJ2-5; cdr3_length: 15; cdr3_aa: CASGLAGGLVETQYF; cdr3_nt: TGTGCCAGTGGACTAGCGGGAGGCCTAGTGGAGACCCAGTACTTC
d_call: .; v_call: TRBV20-1; clone_size: .; j_call: TRBJ2-5; cdr3_length: 12; cdr3_aa: CSADDSPGTQYF; cdr3_nt: TGCAGTGCCGACGACAGCCCGGGGACCCAGTACTTC
d_call: .; v_call: TRBV30; clone_size: few; j_call: TRBJ2-7; cdr3_length: 14; cdr3_aa: CAWSTGPGSYEQYF; cdr3_nt: TGTGCCTGGAGTACAGGGCCAGGATCCTACGAGCAGTACTTC
d_call: .; v_call: TRBV20-1; clone_size: few; j_call: TRBJ2-7; cdr3_length: 13; cdr3_aa: CSAFKPGTYEQYF; cdr3_nt: TGCAGTGCTTTCAAACCCGGGACCTACGAGCAGTACTTC
d_call: TRBD2; v_call: TRBV12-3/TRBV12-4; clone_size: .; j_call: TRBJ2-3; cdr3_length: 17; cdr3_aa: CASSPQASGSGVDTQYF; cdr3_nt: TGTGCCAGCAGTCCTCAGGCTAGCGGGAGTGGGGTAGATACGCAGTATTTT
d_call: .; v_call: TRBV30; clone_size: .; j_call: TRBJ1-1; cdr3_length: 13; cdr3_aa: CAWSVGDHTEAFF; cdr3_nt: TGTGCCTGGAGTGTCGGGGATCACACTGAAGCTTTCTTT
d_call: TRBD2; v_call: TRBV7-9; clone_size: .; j_call: TRBJ2-2; cdr3_length: 17; cdr3_aa: CASSLLAGTSKAGELFF; cdr3_nt: TGTGCCAGCAGCCTACTAGCGGGCACCTCGAAGGCCGGGGAGCTGTTTTTT